The entry below gives a single T cell receptor beta chain sequence along with its context. The data stem from a study of blood T cell repertoires in COVID-19. For the study at large: The analysed material was cDNA or gDNA that came from T cells, B-cell-depleted T cells, or PBMCs.

TCRdb's table, derived via immunoSEQ multiplex PCR, lists solely in-frame clones and lacks some. Among about 160,000 clones listed, 80% were seen once. This CDR3 has 15 residues. Losses at the gene ends were 3 bases for V and 5 bases for J; bases not matched to a gene: 10. Germline V CDR1 and CDR2: SGHRS, YFSETQ. The chain uses TRBV5-1 and TRBJ2-5, with 7 bases fitting TRBD2. The TCR sequence derives from a woman aged 60-75 years who had recovered from COVID-19. The sample consisted of PBMCs or T cells enriched from blood (not recorded which). CDR3 bases: TGCGCCAGCAGCTCCAGCGGGAATGGGGGGGAGACCCAGTACTTC. This translates into CASSSSGNGGETQYF. Full variable domain (outside the CDR3, taken from reference TRBV5-1 and TRBJ2-5): KAGVTQTPRYLIKTRGQQVTLSCSPISGHRSVSWYQQTPGQGLQFLFEYFSETQRNKGNFPGRFSGRQFSNSRSEMNVSTLELGDSALYLCASSSSGNGGETQYFGPGTRLLVL.